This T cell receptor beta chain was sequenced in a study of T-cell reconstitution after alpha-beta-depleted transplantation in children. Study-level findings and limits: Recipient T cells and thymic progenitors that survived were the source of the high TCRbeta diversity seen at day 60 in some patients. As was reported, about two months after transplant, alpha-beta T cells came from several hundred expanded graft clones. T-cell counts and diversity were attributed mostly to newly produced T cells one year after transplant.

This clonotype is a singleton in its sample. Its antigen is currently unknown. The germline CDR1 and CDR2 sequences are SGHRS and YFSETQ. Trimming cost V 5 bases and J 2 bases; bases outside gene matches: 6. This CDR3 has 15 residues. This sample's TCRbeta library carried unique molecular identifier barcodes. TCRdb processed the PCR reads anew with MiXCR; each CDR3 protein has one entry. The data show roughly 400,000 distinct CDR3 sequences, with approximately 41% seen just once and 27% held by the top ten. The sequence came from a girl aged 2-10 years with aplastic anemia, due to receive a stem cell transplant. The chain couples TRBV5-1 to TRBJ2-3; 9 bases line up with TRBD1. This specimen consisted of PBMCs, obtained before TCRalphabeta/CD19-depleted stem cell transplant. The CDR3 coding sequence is TGCGCCAGCAGTCAGGACAGGGGTGTCACAGATACGCAGTATTTT. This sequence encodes CASSQDRGVTDTQYF.